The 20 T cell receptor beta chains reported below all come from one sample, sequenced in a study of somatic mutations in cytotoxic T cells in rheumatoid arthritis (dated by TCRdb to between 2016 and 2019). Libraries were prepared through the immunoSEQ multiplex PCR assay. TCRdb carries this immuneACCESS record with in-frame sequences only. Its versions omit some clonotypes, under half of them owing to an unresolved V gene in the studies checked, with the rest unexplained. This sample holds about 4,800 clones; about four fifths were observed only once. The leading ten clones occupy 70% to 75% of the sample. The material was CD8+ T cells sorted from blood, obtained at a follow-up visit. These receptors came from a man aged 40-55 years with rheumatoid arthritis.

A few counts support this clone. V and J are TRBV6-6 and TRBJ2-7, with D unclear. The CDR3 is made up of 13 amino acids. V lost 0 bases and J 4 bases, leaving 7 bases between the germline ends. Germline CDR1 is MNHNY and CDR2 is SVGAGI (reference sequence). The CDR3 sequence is CASSYSFDYEQYF. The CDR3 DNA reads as TGTGCCAGCAGTTACTCATTTGATTACGAGCAGTACTTC.

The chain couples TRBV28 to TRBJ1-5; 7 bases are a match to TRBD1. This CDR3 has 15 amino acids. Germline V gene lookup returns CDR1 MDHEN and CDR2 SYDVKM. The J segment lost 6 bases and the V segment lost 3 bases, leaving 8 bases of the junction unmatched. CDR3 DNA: TGTGCCAGCAGTTTCGACAGGGACGACGGTCAGCCCCAGCATTTT. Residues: CASSFDRDDGQPQHF.

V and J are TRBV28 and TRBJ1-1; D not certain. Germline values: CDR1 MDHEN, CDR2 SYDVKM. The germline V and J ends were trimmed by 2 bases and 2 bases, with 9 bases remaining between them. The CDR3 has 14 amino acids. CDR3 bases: TGTGCCAGCAGTTTAACTCCGGGCAACACTGAAGCTTTCTTT. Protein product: CASSLTPGNTEAFF.

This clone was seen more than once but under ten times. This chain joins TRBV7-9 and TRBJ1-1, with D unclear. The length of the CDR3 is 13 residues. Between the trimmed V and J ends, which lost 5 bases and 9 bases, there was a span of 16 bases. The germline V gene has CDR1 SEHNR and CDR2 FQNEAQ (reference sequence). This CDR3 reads CASSPSLRKQAFF. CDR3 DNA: TGTGCCAGCAGCCCAAGCTTAAGGAAGCAAGCTTTCTTT.

The CDR3 region has the DNA TGCGCCAGCAGCGTAACAGGGAACACTGAAGCTTTCTTT. Residues: CASSVTGNTEAFF. The rearrangement uses TRBV10-2 and TRBJ1-1; weak D call: TRBD1 (5 bases). The CDR3 is 13 residues long. The germline V gene encodes CDR1 WSHSY and CDR2 SAAADI. V gave up 6 bases and J gave up 1 base, with 9 bases separating them.

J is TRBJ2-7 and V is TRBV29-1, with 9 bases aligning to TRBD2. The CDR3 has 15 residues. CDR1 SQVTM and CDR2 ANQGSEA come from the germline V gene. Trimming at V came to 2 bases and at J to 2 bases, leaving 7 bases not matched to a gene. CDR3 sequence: CSVESLAGRPYEQYF. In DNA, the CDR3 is TGCAGCGTTGAATCCCTAGCGGGACGCCCCTACGAGCAGTACTTC.

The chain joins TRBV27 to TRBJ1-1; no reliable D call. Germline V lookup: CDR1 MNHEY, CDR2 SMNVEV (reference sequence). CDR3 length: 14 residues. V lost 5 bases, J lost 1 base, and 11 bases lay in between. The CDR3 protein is CASSVGPRNTEAFF. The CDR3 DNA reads TGTGCCAGCAGTGTCGGACCGAGGAACACTGAAGCTTTCTTT.

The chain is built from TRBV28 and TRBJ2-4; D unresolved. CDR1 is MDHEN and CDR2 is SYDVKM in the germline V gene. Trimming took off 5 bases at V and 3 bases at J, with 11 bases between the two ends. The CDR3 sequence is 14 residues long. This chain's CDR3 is CASSPGGNKNIQYF. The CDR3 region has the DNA TGTGCCAGCAGTCCTGGTGGGAACAAAAACATTCAGTACTTC.

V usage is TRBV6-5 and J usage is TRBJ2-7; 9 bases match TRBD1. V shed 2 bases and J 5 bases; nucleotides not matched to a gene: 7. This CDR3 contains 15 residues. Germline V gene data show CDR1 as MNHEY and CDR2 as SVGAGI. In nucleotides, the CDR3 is TGTGCCAGCAGTTACCGGGACAGGGTTCGCCACGAGCAGTACTTC. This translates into CASSYRDRVRHEQYF.

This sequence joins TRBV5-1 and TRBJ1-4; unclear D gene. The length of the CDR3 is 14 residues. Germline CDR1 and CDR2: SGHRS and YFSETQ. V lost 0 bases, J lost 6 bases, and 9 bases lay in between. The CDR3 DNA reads TGCGCCAGCAGCTTGGCCCCAGGAGATGAAAAACTGTTTTTT. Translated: CASSLAPGDEKLFF. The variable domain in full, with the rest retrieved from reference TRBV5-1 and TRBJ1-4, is KAGVTQTPRYLIKTRGQQVTLSCSPISGHRSVSWYQQTPGQGLQFLFEYFSETQRNKGNFPGRFSGRQFSNSRSEMNVSTLELGDSALYLCASSLAPGDEKLFFGSGTQLSVL.

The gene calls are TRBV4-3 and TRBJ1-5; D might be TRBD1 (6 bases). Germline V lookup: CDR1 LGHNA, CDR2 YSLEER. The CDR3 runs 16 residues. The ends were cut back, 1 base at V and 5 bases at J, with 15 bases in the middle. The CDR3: CASSQVVQQGYQPQHF. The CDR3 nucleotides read TGCGCCAGCAGCCAAGTGGTTCAACAGGGCTATCAGCCCCAGCATTTT.

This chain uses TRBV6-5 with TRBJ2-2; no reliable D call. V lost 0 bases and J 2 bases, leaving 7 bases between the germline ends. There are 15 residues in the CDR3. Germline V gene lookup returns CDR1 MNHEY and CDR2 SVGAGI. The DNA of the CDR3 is TGTGCCAGCAGTTACTCTGGGCGCAACACCGGGGAGCTGTTTTTT. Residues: CASSYSGRNTGELFF.

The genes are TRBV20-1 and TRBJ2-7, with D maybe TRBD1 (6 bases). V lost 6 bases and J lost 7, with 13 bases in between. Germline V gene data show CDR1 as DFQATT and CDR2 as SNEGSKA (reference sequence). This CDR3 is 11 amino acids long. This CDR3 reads CSAPGAREQYF. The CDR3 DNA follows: TGCAGTGCCCCAGGGGCGCGTGAGCAGTACTTC.

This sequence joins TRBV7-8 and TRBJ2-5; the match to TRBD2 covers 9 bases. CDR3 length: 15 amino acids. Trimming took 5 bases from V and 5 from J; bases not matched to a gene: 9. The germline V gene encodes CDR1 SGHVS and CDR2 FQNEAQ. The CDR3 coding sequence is TGTGCCAGCAGCCGACAGGCTAGCGGGATGGAGACCCAGTACTTC. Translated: CASSRQASGMETQYF. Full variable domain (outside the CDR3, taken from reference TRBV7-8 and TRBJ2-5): GAGVSQSPRYKVAKRGQDVALRCDPISGHVSLFWYQQALGQGPEFLTYFQNEAQLDKSGLPSDRFFAERPEGSVSTLKIQRTQQEDSAVYLCASSRQASGMETQYFGPGTRLLVL.

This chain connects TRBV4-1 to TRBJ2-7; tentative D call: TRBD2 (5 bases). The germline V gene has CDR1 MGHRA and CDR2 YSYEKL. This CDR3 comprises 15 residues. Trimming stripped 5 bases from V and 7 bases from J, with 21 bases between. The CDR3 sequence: CASSYRGTGPQEQYF. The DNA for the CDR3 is TGCGCCAGCAGCTACCGGGGAACCGGGCCCCAGGAGCAGTACTTC.

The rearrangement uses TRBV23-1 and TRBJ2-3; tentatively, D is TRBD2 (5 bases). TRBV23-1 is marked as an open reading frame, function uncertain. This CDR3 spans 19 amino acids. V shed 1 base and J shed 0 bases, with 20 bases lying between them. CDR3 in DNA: TGCGCCAGCAGTCAATGTCAGGAACGGGGTTCGACGAGCACAGATACGCAGTATTTT. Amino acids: CASSQCQERGSTSTDTQYF.

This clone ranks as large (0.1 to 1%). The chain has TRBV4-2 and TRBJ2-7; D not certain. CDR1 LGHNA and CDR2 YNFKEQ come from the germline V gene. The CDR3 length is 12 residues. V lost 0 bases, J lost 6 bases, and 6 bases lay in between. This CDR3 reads CASSQEGTEQYF. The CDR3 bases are TGTGCCAGCAGCCAAGAGGGAACCGAGCAGTACTTC.

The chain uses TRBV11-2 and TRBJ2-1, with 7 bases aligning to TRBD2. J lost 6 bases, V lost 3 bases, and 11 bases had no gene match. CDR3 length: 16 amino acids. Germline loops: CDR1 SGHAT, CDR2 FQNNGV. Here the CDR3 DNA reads TGTGCCAGCAGCTTCTCGGGCGGGAGTTCCCTCAATGAGCAGTTCTTC. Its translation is CASSFSGGSSLNEQFF.

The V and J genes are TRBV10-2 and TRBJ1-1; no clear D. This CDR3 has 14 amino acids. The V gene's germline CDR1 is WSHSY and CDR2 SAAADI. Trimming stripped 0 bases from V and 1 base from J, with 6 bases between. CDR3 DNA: TGCGCCAGCAGTGAGTCGAACAAGAACACTGAAGCTTTCTTT. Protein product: CASSESNKNTEAFF.

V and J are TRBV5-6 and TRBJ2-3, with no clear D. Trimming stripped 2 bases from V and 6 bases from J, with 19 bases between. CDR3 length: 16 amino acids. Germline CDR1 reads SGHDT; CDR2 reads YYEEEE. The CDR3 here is CASSFLGTSIVDTQYF. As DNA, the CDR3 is TGTGCCAGCAGCTTTCTGGGTACTTCTATTGTTGATACGCAGTATTTT.